This TCR beta chain was identified in a study of blood T cell repertoires in COVID-19. On the study more broadly: Both acute and convalescent COVID-19 samples were obtained from the United States, Italy and Spain.

This clone appeared a few times. The CDR3 consists of 14 residues. V was clipped by 6 bases and J by 7 bases, with 16 bases between them. Germline V gene data show CDR1 as SNHLY and CDR2 as FYNNEI. This table comes from immunoSEQ multiplex PCR, and its TCRdb copy is limited to in-frame clones, with some not included. The table shows around 290,000 clones, with 89% occurring only once. This sequence joins TRBV2 and TRBJ2-1, with D possibly matching TRBD1 (5 bases). Sequencing was performed on PBMCs or T cells enriched from blood (not recorded which). The sequence was obtained from a woman between 40 and 50 years old who had recovered from COVID-19. CDR3 sequence reads: CASRKQDWPNEQFF. The CDR3 DNA follows: TGTGCCAGCAGAAAACAGGATTGGCCGAATGAGCAGTTCTTC.